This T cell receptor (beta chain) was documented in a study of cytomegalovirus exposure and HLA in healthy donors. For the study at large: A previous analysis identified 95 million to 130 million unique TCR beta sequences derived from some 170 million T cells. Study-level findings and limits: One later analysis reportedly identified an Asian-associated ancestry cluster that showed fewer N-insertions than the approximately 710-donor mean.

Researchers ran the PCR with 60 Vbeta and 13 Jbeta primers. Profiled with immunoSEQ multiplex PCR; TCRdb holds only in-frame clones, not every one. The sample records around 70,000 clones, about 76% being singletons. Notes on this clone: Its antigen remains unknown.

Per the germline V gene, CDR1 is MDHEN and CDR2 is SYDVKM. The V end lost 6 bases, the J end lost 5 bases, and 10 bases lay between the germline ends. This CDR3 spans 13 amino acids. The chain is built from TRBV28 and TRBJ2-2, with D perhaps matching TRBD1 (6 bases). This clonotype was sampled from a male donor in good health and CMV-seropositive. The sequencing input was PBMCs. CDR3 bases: TGTGCCAGCAGGCCACAGGGAACCGGGGAGCTGTTTTTT. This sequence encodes CASRPQGTGELFF. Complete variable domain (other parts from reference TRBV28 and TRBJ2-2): DVKVTQSSRYLVKRTGEKVFLECVQDMDHENMFWYRQDPGLGLRLIYFSYDVKMKEKGDIPEGYSVSREKKERFSLILESASTNQTSMYLCASRPQGTGELFFGEGSRLTVL.